Below, 31 T cell receptor beta chains from the same sample are listed, as sequenced in a study of blood T cell repertoires in COVID-19. TCRdb's copy holds only in-frame clones and misses some; the assay was immunoSEQ multiplex PCR. The sample contains about 140,000 clones, 80% to 85% of which appear only once. Source material: PBMCs or T cells enriched from blood (not recorded which). The receptors were gathered from a man aged 35 to 55 with acute COVID-19.

The chain carries TRBV7-6 and TRBJ1-1, with a weak D call TRBD1 (6 bases). This CDR3 has 14 residues. Germline V gene data show CDR1 as SGHVS and CDR2 as FNYEAQ. V shed 6 bases and J shed 0 bases, with 11 bases lying between them. Here the CDR3 DNA reads TGTGCCAGCAGACCCGGACAGTTGAACACTGAAGCTTTCTTT. Translation: CASRPGQLNTEAFF.

This chain links TRBV13 with TRBJ1-5; maybe TRBD1 (5 bases). This CDR3 region has 14 residues. Germline V CDR1 and CDR2: PRHDT, FYEKMQ (reference sequence). V lost 8 bases to trimming and J lost 8 bases, with 19 bases between them. CDR3 in amino acids: CASARGGGVEPQHF. In DNA form, the CDR3 reads TGTGCCAGCGCAAGGGGAGGCGGGGTAGAGCCCCAGCATTTT.

CDR3 residues: CASSQTVANTGELFF. For the CDR3, the DNA is TGCGCCAGCAGCCAAACCGTAGCGAACACCGGGGAGCTGTTTTTT. The V and J genes are TRBV4-1 and TRBJ2-2; D is unresolved. Trimming stripped 2 bases from V and 0 bases from J, with 7 bases between. CDR1 MGHRA and CDR2 YSYEKL come from the germline V gene. The CDR3 is 15 residues long.

The chain recombines TRBV10-3 with TRBJ2-2; D gene unclear. Trimming left V 3 bases short and J 7 bases short, with 12 bases between. The CDR3 totals 14 residues. Per germline, CDR1 ENHRY and CDR2 SYGVKD. For the CDR3, the DNA is TGTGCCATCAGTGAAATGGCTAGTGGCGGGGAGCTGTTTTTT. Protein: CAISEMASGGELFF.

V is TRBV7-2 and J is TRBJ2-3; 9 bases map to TRBD2. With 0 bases clipped from V and 2 bases from J, the junction kept 6 bases outside the gene matches. Looked up from germline, CDR1 is SGHTA and CDR2 is FQGNSA. The CDR3 loop spans 17 amino acids. CDR3 protein: CASSLAGAGGPTDTQYF. Here the CDR3 DNA reads TGTGCCAGCAGCTTAGCTGGGGCGGGGGGGCCCACAGATACGCAGTATTTT.

This clone was counted at least ten times. This chain connects TRBV5-4 to TRBJ2-7; tentatively, D is TRBD1 (6 bases). Per the germline V gene, CDR1 is SGHNT and CDR2 is YYREEE (reference sequence). Trimming pared 4 bases from V and 3 bases from J, leaving 20 bases between. CDR3 size: 16 residues. The CDR3 spells CASSAQVGGKSYEQYF. The CDR3 region has the DNA TGTGCCAGCAGCGCCCAGGTTGGGGGCAAGAGCTACGAGCAGTACTTC. The variable domain in full, completed from reference TRBV5-4 and TRBJ2-7, reads ETGVTQSPTHLIKTRGQQVTLRCSSQSGHNTVSWYQQALGQGPQFIFQYYREEENGRGNFPPRFSGLQFPNYSSELNVNALELDDSALYLCASSAQVGGKSYEQYFGPGTRLTVT.

J is TRBJ1-4 and V is TRBV5-1; weak D call: TRBD1 (5 bases). V lost 3 bases and J lost 0, with 12 bases in between. The CDR3 sequence is 16 residues long. CDR1 is SGHRS and CDR2 is YFSETQ in the germline V gene. CDR3 residues: CASSSGGGATNEKLFF. The DNA of the CDR3 is TGCGCCAGCAGCTCGGGAGGAGGGGCAACTAATGAAAAACTGTTTTTT.

The rearrangement links TRBV13 to TRBJ2-7; TRBD1 is a possible D gene (6 bases). The CDR3 sequence is 15 residues long. The germline gives CDR1 PRHDT, CDR2 FYEKMQ (reference sequence). Trimming removed 2 bases at V and 0 bases at J, with 11 bases between. DNA of the CDR3: TGTGCCAGCAGCTTACCGAGGGACAACTCCTACGAGCAGTACTTC. The encoded protein is CASSLPRDNSYEQYF.

This chain joins TRBV28 and TRBJ1-1; perhaps TRBD1 as D (5 bases). Germline V lookup: CDR1 MDHEN, CDR2 SYDVKM. The CDR3 is 15 residues long. V lost 1 base, J lost 4 bases, and 13 bases lay in between. CDR3 protein: CASSLYPTGGTEAFF. CDR3 bases: TGTGCCAGCAGTTTATACCCAACGGGGGGCACTGAAGCTTTCTTT.

V and J are TRBV4-1 and TRBJ2-7; 12 bases line up with TRBD2. The germline gives CDR1 MGHRA, CDR2 YSYEKL. The CDR3 is 15 amino acids. V lost 3 bases and J lost 5; bases outside the gene matches: 5. The CDR3 here is CASSQLTSGSNEQYF. The CDR3 coding sequence is TGCGCCAGCAGCCAGTTGACTAGCGGGAGTAACGAGCAGTACTTC.

The rearrangement joins TRBV19 to TRBJ1-1, with D perhaps TRBD1 (5 bases). Germline loops: CDR1 LNHDA, CDR2 SQIVND (reference sequence). The V end was cut by 3 bases, the J end by 7 bases, with 15 bases between. The CDR3 length is 14 residues. The DNA for the CDR3 is TGTGCCAGTAGTATCAGGGCGGGGGAAATTGAAGCTTTCTTT. Translating it yields CASSIRAGEIEAFF.

The V gene is TRBV21-1, the J gene TRBJ1-6. TRBV21-1 is given as a pseudogene. The CDR3 runs 17 residues. The CDR3 sequence: CASSKEASGPFTSPLHF. The CDR3 DNA is TGTGCCAGCAGCAAAGAAGCATCGGGTCCATTCACTTCACCCCTCCACTTT.

V usage is TRBV6-5 and J usage is TRBJ1-5; 8 bases map to TRBD1. V gave up 2 bases and J gave up 7 bases; unmatched junction bases: 7. This CDR3 spans 15 amino acids. Germline loops: CDR1 MNHEY, CDR2 SVGAGI. The CDR3 loop is CASSYRTGLRQPQHF. In DNA form, the CDR3 reads TGTGCCAGCAGTTACAGGACAGGGTTAAGACAGCCCCAGCATTTT.

This clone came up a few times. The genes are TRBV20-1 and TRBJ1-1; 7 nucleotides line up with TRBD1. V shed 3 bases, J shed 1 base, and the junction held 5 bases outside the gene matches. Looked up from germline, CDR1 is DFQATT and CDR2 is SNEGSKA (reference sequence). The CDR3 sequence is 14 residues long. This chain's CDR3 is CSASPTGRNTEAFF. The CDR3 DNA follows: TGCAGTGCTAGTCCGACAGGGAGGAACACTGAAGCTTTCTTT.

The V gene is TRBV24-1, the J gene TRBJ2-1; TRBD2 matches at 8 bases. V was pared by 5 bases and J by 2 bases, with 7 bases of the junction left unmatched. Germline CDR1 is KGHDR and CDR2 is SFDVKD. The CDR3 totals 16 residues. This chain's CDR3 is CATSAPGLGTYNEQFF. The DNA of the CDR3 is TGTGCCACCAGTGCCCCGGGACTAGGGACCTACAATGAGCAGTTCTTC.

V is TRBV10-3 and J is TRBJ1-5; D remains ambiguous. The germline gives CDR1 ENHRY, CDR2 SYGVKD. Deletions cut 4 bases from V and 6 bases from J, with 13 bases between. The CDR3 has 14 amino acids. The CDR3 nucleotides read TGTGCCATCAGTGCCCAGGCTCTAATTCAGCCCCAGCATTTT. Protein product: CAISAQALIQPQHF.

V and J are TRBV7-8 and TRBJ2-5, with 8 nucleotides matching TRBD1. V was pared by 4 bases and J by 3 bases, with 10 bases of the junction left unmatched. Germline V gene sequence: CDR1 SGHVS, CDR2 FQNEAQ. CDR3 length equals 16 residues. Written as DNA, the CDR3 is TGTGCCAGCAGCTCTAAGCGCCCGACAGGGGAAGAGACCCAGTACTTC. Translating it yields CASSSKRPTGEETQYF.

The V and J genes are TRBV2 and TRBJ2-1; 15 bases agree with TRBD2. The CDR3 sequence is 16 residues long. Germline lookup yields CDR1 SNHLY and CDR2 FYNNEI. Trimming at V came to 5 bases and at J to 9 bases, leaving 8 bases not matched to a gene. Here the CDR3 DNA reads TGTGCCAGCAGTTATTGGACTAGCGGGAGGGCGGTTGAGCAGTTCTTC. Residues: CASSYWTSGRAVEQFF.

This chain links TRBV30 with TRBJ2-3; D is perhaps TRBD2 (6 bases). This CDR3 region has 16 residues. Trimming cost V 1 base and J 0 bases, with 14 bases left between them. Germline values: CDR1 GTSNPN, CDR2 SVGIG (reference sequence). CDR3 residues: CAWSGGASDSTDTQYF. CDR3 coding DNA: TGTGCCTGGAGTGGCGGGGCTAGCGATAGCACAGATACGCAGTATTTT.

This chain connects TRBV6-2 or TRBV6-3 to TRBJ2-7, with 9 bases that match TRBD2. CDR1 and CDR2 from the germline V gene are MNHEY and SVGEGT. This CDR3 has 16 amino acids. The V and J ends lost 5 bases and 2 bases, in that order; junction bases with no gene match: 10. The CDR3 nucleotides read TGTGCCAGCAGTCCAACGGGGGTAGCGGGAGCCTACGAGCAGTACTTC. It yields the protein CASSPTGVAGAYEQYF.

J is TRBJ1-1 and V is TRBV9, with D possibly TRBD1 on 6 matching bases. CDR1 and CDR2 from the germline V gene are SGDLS and YYNGEE. V lost 0 bases to trimming and J lost 8 bases, with 17 bases between them. The length of the CDR3 is 15 residues. CDR3 coding DNA: TGTGCCAGCAGCGTAGGAAGGCAGGGGATTGCGGAAGCTTTCTTT. This codes for CASSVGRQGIAEAFF.

The count of this clone is one. The rearrangement joins TRBV19 to TRBJ2-3, with a weak D call TRBD2 (6 bases). This CDR3 is built from 16 residues. The germline V gene has CDR1 LNHDA and CDR2 SQIVND (reference sequence). Deletions cut 6 bases from V and 1 base from J, with 17 bases between. CDR3 protein: CASSRGLAYGTDTQYF. The CDR3 DNA sequence: TGTGCCAGTAGCCGGGGTCTAGCGTACGGCACAGATACGCAGTATTTT.

V usage is TRBV2 and J usage is TRBJ1-5, with a tentative D call TRBD1 (6 bases). The CDR3 spans 15 residues. Germline loops: CDR1 SNHLY, CDR2 FYNNEI. Trimming took 5 bases from V and 6 from J, leaving 17 bases between them. In DNA form, the CDR3 reads TGTGCCAGCAGTCTGGCCGGGACAATCGTTCAGCCCCAGCATTTT. Its protein product is CASSLAGTIVQPQHF. Complete variable domain (other parts from reference TRBV2 and TRBJ1-5): EPEVTQTPSHQVTQMGQEVILRCVPISNHLYFYWYRQILGQKVEFLVSFYNNEISEKSEIFDDQFSVERPDGSNFTLKIRSTKLEDSAMYFCASSLAGTIVQPQHFGDGTRLSIL.

This clone was picked up one time. V is TRBV9 and J is TRBJ1-2, with D uncertain. V lost 4 bases, J lost 4 bases, and 20 bases lay in between. Germline CDR1 is SGDLS and CDR2 is YYNGEE. There are 16 residues in the CDR3. CDR3 loop: CASSPTDGRAPYGYTF. The CDR3 bases are TGTGCCAGCAGCCCTACTGACGGGCGGGCCCCCTATGGCTACACCTTC.

This chain connects TRBV10-1 to TRBJ2-7; tentatively, D is TRBD1 (5 bases). The CDR3 contains 15 residues. In germline, CDR1 is WNHNN, CDR2 SYGVQD (reference sequence). Between the trimmed V and J ends, which lost 0 bases and 2 bases, there was a span of 11 bases. CDR3 protein: CASSESGAKTYEQYF. The CDR3 DNA reads as TGCGCCAGCAGTGAGTCTGGGGCTAAAACCTACGAGCAGTACTTC.

This chain uses TRBV7-8 with TRBJ2-7, with 9 bases lining up with TRBD1. Germline V CDR1 and CDR2: SGHVS, FQNEAQ. The CDR3 has 15 amino acids. The junction had 5 bases not matched to a gene; V was cut back by 3 bases and J by 2 bases. CDR3 nucleotide sequence: TGTGCCAGCAGCTTTGGACAGGGGTGGACCTACGAGCAGTACTTC. Residues: CASSFGQGWTYEQYF.

This chain joins TRBV6-2 or TRBV6-3 and TRBJ2-7; no clear D. V lost 0 bases and J 0 bases, leaving 9 bases between the germline ends. This CDR3 has 15 amino acids. Looked up from germline, CDR1 is MNHEY and CDR2 is SVGEGT. CDR3 bases: TGTGCCAGCAGTTACTCGACTGAGAGCTCCTACGAGCAGTACTTC. Amino acids: CASSYSTESSYEQYF.

This clone was seen more than once but under ten times. This chain connects TRBV6-5 to TRBJ1-1; no clear D gene. The V gene lost 0 bases and the J gene lost 1 base, with 9 bases spanning the gap. This CDR3 is 15 amino acids long. Per the germline V gene, CDR1 is MNHEY and CDR2 is SVGAGI. The CDR3 loop is CASSYSYEGNTEAFF. CDR3 bases: TGTGCCAGCAGTTACTCGTATGAGGGGAACACTGAAGCTTTCTTT.

This clone was observed at least ten times. The chain has TRBV11-3 and TRBJ2-3, with 7 bases that match TRBD1. The CDR3 extends over 17 amino acids. From germline, CDR1 is SGHNT and CDR2 YENEEA. V lost 5 bases, J lost 3 bases, and 14 bases stayed unmatched. This CDR3 is CASSTRTSGTVTDTQYF. The CDR3 coding sequence is TGTGCCAGCAGCACGCGTACCTCCGGGACAGTAACAGATACGCAGTATTTT. Using reference TRBV11-3 and TRBJ2-3 for the parts outside the CDR3, the full variable domain is EAGVVQSPRYKIIEKKQPVAFWCNPISGHNTLYWYLQNLGQGPELLIRYENEEAVDDSQLPKDRFSAERLKGVDSTLKIQPAELGDSAVYLCASSTRTSGTVTDTQYFGPGTRLTVL.

The chain recombines TRBV27 with TRBJ1-2, with 9 bases that match TRBD1. This CDR3 is built from 13 residues. Looked up from germline, CDR1 is MNHEY and CDR2 is SMNVEV (reference sequence). With V trimmed by 6 bases and J by 8 bases, 7 bases remained unmatched. CDR3 residues: CASRTTGQGGYTF. The CDR3 nucleotides read TGTGCCAGCAGAACCACGGGACAGGGAGGCTACACCTTC.

The J gene is TRBJ1-1, the V gene TRBV7-2; TRBD1 matches 9 bases. CDR3 length equals 15 residues. Losses at the gene ends were 2 bases for V and 5 bases for J; bases not matched to a gene: 6. The germline gives CDR1 SGHTA, CDR2 FQGNSA. The chain's CDR3 is CASSLPRQGGTEAFF. The CDR3 nucleotides read TGTGCCAGCAGCTTACCAAGACAGGGGGGGACTGAAGCTTTCTTT.